The clone carrying this TCR beta chain showed up just a few times. Its antigen is unknown. The data were obtained in a study of human T cells and chemical hapten exposure. Study-level background: The study patch tested 0.01% DPC on the upper back and read results at 6 days.

General observations from the study: Donor immune responses may differ from healthy people's, since all donors had alopecia. No shift was seen in TCRs above 1 in 1000 frequency with DPC sensitization.

Noted time point: pre-sensitization, week 0. Regarding treatment: therapeutic diphenylcyclopropenone sensitization with weekly scalp DPC. CDR1 and CDR2 (germline): LNHNV, YYDKDF (reference sequence). Trimming removed 0 bases from V and 8 bases from J; junction bases left unmatched: 5. This CDR3 region has 16 residues. Per the original data handling: Sample TCR totals centred on a median of approximately 100,000, ranging about 20,000 to 750,000. TCRdb re-called the RACE reads with MiXCR, one entry per CDR3 protein. TCRdb assigned the V and J calls; the authors' analysis was not used. Here the sample spans about 380,000 distinct CDR3 sequences, 5.1% being singletons.

The sample was whole blood, taken in connection with sensitization to the hapten diphenylcyclopropenone (DPC). The chain is built from TRBV15 and TRBJ2-4; TRBD1 matches at 12 bases. The receptor was isolated from a woman aged 50 to 60 with alopecia areata. Some clones in this sample may be carry-over from other donors' samples. Here the CDR3 DNA reads TGTGCCACCAGCAGAGATCTGGGACAGGGGGCCTACATTCAGTACTTC. Translating gives CATSRDLGQGAYIQYF.